This T cell receptor (beta chain) is from a study of shared clonotypes between healthy human individuals. The CDR3 is 17 amino acids. V dropped 0 bases and J dropped 7; count of bases not matched to a gene: 10. CDR1 and CDR2 from the germline V gene are MGHRA and YSYEKL. Some clones are missing from TCRdb's copy, which holds only in-frame ones; the method was immunoSEQ multiplex PCR. The top ten clones hold approximately 0.13% of a sample with 2 million to 2.5 million clones, roughly 95% of them seen once. The receptor's source is a man younger than 35 in good health. V gene TRBV4-1 combines with J gene TRBJ2-2, with TRBD2 matching 8 bases. The sequenced material came from naive CD4+ T cells sorted from blood. Subset specified: CD45RA+ positively selected. CDR3 sequence reads: CASSQDGLAGAHGELFF. The CDR3 DNA reads as TGCGCCAGCAGCCAAGATGGACTAGCCGGGGCCCACGGGGAGCTGTTTTTT.